This is a list of T cell receptor beta chains from one sample in a study of T cells after somatic rescue of genetic block. TCRdb's table, derived via immunoSEQ multiplex PCR, lists solely in-frame clones and lacks some. The sample yields tens of thousands of clones, about 96% seen once. Sequenced sample: peripheral blood mononuclear cells (PBMCs). Every receptor here comes from a child younger than two. Each CDR3 is given with its conserved first and last residue. Each record gives: V gene, clone size, J gene, D gene, CDR3 DNA, CDR3 protein. A D gene is named only where the DNA matches it firmly. Only some rows state a clone size, as once, few, many or a class for expanded clones.

v_gene: TRBV10-2; abundance: once; j_gene: TRBJ2-2; d_gene: .; CDR3nt: TGCGCCAGCAGTGTAGGGTGGGACGGGGAGCTGTTTTTT; CDR3aa: CASSVGWDGELFF
v_gene: TRBV29-1; abundance: .; j_gene: TRBJ2-3; d_gene: TRBD1; CDR3nt: TGCAGCGTTGAATTTCGGGGACAGGGGACAGATACGCAGTATTTT; CDR3aa: CSVEFRGQGTDTQYF
v_gene: TRBV6-6; abundance: once; j_gene: TRBJ1-5; d_gene: .; CDR3nt: TGTGCCAGCAGTCCAAAAAGGGATCAGCCCCAGCATTTT; CDR3aa: CASSPKRDQPQHF
v_gene: TRBV2; abundance: .; j_gene: TRBJ2-7; d_gene: TRBD2; CDR3nt: TGTGCCACCCTGGGACTAGCGGGCTACGAGCAGTACTTC; CDR3aa: CATLGLAGYEQYF
v_gene: TRBV19; abundance: .; j_gene: TRBJ2-7; d_gene: TRBD1; CDR3nt: TGTGCCAGTAAACCGGGACAGGGGGAAGCCGAGCAGTACTTC; CDR3aa: CASKPGQGEAEQYF
v_gene: TRBV5-6; abundance: .; j_gene: TRBJ1-6; d_gene: .; CDR3nt: TGTGCCAGCAGCTTGGGGCGGAGGGGGAATTCACCCCTCCACTTT; CDR3aa: CASSLGRRGNSPLHF
v_gene: TRBV28; abundance: .; j_gene: TRBJ2-3; d_gene: .; CDR3nt: TGTGCCAGCAGTTTGCCAGGGGGGGATACGCAGTATTTT; CDR3aa: CASSLPGGDTQYF
v_gene: TRBV19; abundance: few; j_gene: TRBJ1-3; d_gene: .; CDR3nt: TGTGCCAGTAGTATGCTTAATGGAGGAAACACCATATATTTT; CDR3aa: CASSMLNGGNTIYF
v_gene: TRBV18; abundance: .; j_gene: TRBJ1-2; d_gene: TRBD1; CDR3nt: TGTGCCAGCTCAGCACAGGGGGCACCCGGCTACACCTTC; CDR3aa: CASSAQGAPGYTF
v_gene: TRBV27; abundance: .; j_gene: TRBJ2-7; d_gene: .; CDR3nt: TGTGCCAGCAGTTCGGGCCCCAGGGGCTACGAGCAGTACTTC; CDR3aa: CASSSGPRGYEQYF
v_gene: TRBV6-5; abundance: .; j_gene: TRBJ1-1; d_gene: TRBD1; CDR3nt: TGTGCCAGCAGTGACAGGGCTGAAGCTTTCTTT; CDR3aa: CASSDRAEAFF
v_gene: TRBV5-1; abundance: .; j_gene: TRBJ2-2; d_gene: .; CDR3nt: TGCGCCAGCAGCTTGGACATCCCTCAGGGGGAGCTGTTTTTT; CDR3aa: CASSLDIPQGELFF
v_gene: TRBV9; abundance: .; j_gene: TRBJ2-5; d_gene: .; CDR3nt: TGTGCCAGCAGCGAGAGGATAGGAGAGACCCAGTACTTC; CDR3aa: CASSERIGETQYF
v_gene: TRBV15; abundance: .; j_gene: TRBJ2-3; d_gene: .; CDR3nt: TGTGCCACCAGCAGAGCCCAGGTCACCACAGATACGCAGTATTTT; CDR3aa: CATSRAQVTTDTQYF
v_gene: TRBV7-9; abundance: .; j_gene: TRBJ1-3; d_gene: .; CDR3nt: TGTGCCAGCAGCTTACAATCTGGAAACACCATATATTTT; CDR3aa: CASSLQSGNTIYF
v_gene: TRBV10-3; abundance: .; j_gene: TRBJ2-1; d_gene: TRBD2; CDR3nt: TGTGCCATCAGGACTAGCGGGAGGTTCTCCTACAATGAGCAGTTCTTC; CDR3aa: CAIRTSGRFSYNEQFF
v_gene: TRBV5-4; abundance: .; j_gene: TRBJ2-1; d_gene: .; CDR3nt: TGTGCCAGCAGCTTGCCTTCCTACAATGAGCAGTTCTTC; CDR3aa: CASSLPSYNEQFF
v_gene: TRBV27; abundance: once; j_gene: TRBJ1-5; d_gene: .; CDR3nt: TGTGCCAGCAGTTTCAGAGGTTTTTCCAATCAGCCCCAGCATTTT; CDR3aa: CASSFRGFSNQPQHF
v_gene: TRBV27; abundance: few; j_gene: TRBJ1-2; d_gene: TRBD1; CDR3nt: TGTGCCAGCAGCCCCGGGACAGGGATCGATGGCTACACCTTC; CDR3aa: CASSPGTGIDGYTF
v_gene: TRBV6-6; abundance: .; j_gene: TRBJ2-7; d_gene: TRBD2; CDR3nt: TGTGCCAGCAGCCCACCTCAGCGGGACCCCTACGAGCAGTACTTC; CDR3aa: CASSPPQRDPYEQYF
v_gene: TRBV19; abundance: once; j_gene: TRBJ2-7; d_gene: TRBD1; CDR3nt: TGTGCCAGTAGTAGGGGGACAGGGACTCCTTACGAGCAGTACTTC; CDR3aa: CASSRGTGTPYEQYF
v_gene: TRBV7-3; abundance: .; j_gene: TRBJ2-1; d_gene: .; CDR3nt: TGTGCCAGCAGCTTAGAACTCGCAGGTTACAATGAGCAGTTCTTC; CDR3aa: CASSLELAGYNEQFF
v_gene: TRBV6-1; abundance: .; j_gene: TRBJ2-6; d_gene: .; CDR3nt: TGTGCCAGCAGTCGGACTCTCTCTGGGGCCAACGTCCTGACTTTC; CDR3aa: CASSRTLSGANVLTF
v_gene: TRBV6-4; abundance: .; j_gene: TRBJ2-7; d_gene: .; CDR3nt: TGTGCCAGCAGTGAGGGTGACCTCTCCTACGAGCAGTACTTC; CDR3aa: CASSEGDLSYEQYF
v_gene: TRBV5-1; abundance: .; j_gene: TRBJ2-3; d_gene: .; CDR3nt: TGCGCCAGCAGCTTGGGTGCAGATACGCAGTATTTT; CDR3aa: CASSLGADTQYF
v_gene: TRBV6-5; abundance: .; j_gene: TRBJ1-2; d_gene: TRBD1; CDR3nt: TGTGCCAGCAGTGGGCGGACAGGGGGCTATGGCTACACCTTC; CDR3aa: CASSGRTGGYGYTF
v_gene: TRBV13; abundance: .; j_gene: TRBJ1-5; d_gene: .; CDR3nt: TGTGCCAGCAGCTTAGGAGGGATGGGGCAGCCCCAGCATTTT; CDR3aa: CASSLGGMGQPQHF
v_gene: TRBV5-4; abundance: once; j_gene: TRBJ2-3; d_gene: .; CDR3nt: TGTGCCAGCAGCTTGGCGGGCACAGATACGCAGTATTTT; CDR3aa: CASSLAGTDTQYF
v_gene: TRBV2; abundance: .; j_gene: TRBJ1-6; d_gene: .; CDR3nt: TGTGCCAGCAGTGACAGGGGTAATTCACCCCTCCACTTT; CDR3aa: CASSDRGNSPLHF
v_gene: TRBV2; abundance: .; j_gene: TRBJ2-7; d_gene: .; CDR3nt: TGTGCCAGCGCAAGGCCCCGGGACTCCTACGAGCAGTACTTC; CDR3aa: CASARPRDSYEQYF
v_gene: TRBV7-9; abundance: .; j_gene: TRBJ2-1; d_gene: .; CDR3nt: TGTGCCAGCAGCTTAGGTGTTAATGAGCAGTTCTTC; CDR3aa: CASSLGVNEQFF
v_gene: TRBV11-2; abundance: few; j_gene: TRBJ2-7; d_gene: .; CDR3nt: TGTGCCAGCAGCCCAGAGTATGTACCCACCTACGAGCAGTACTTC; CDR3aa: CASSPEYVPTYEQYF
v_gene: TRBV19; abundance: .; j_gene: TRBJ2-3; d_gene: .; CDR3nt: TGTGCCAGTAGTATAGATCGCGGCACAGATACGCAGTATTTT; CDR3aa: CASSIDRGTDTQYF
v_gene: TRBV6-5; abundance: .; j_gene: TRBJ1-1; d_gene: TRBD1; CDR3nt: TGTGCCAGCGGTAAGACAGGGCGGACTGAAGCTTTCTTT; CDR3aa: CASGKTGRTEAFF
v_gene: TRBV6-6; abundance: .; j_gene: TRBJ1-5; d_gene: .; CDR3nt: TGTGCCAGCAGGGGAAGCAATCAGCCCCAGCATTTT; CDR3aa: CASRGSNQPQHF
v_gene: TRBV7-9; abundance: .; j_gene: TRBJ1-1; d_gene: .; CDR3nt: TGTGCCAGCAGCTTAGACACGCCGAACACTGAAGCTTTCTTT; CDR3aa: CASSLDTPNTEAFF
v_gene: TRBV6-5; abundance: .; j_gene: TRBJ2-7; d_gene: TRBD2; CDR3nt: TGTGCCAGCAGTTATGGACTAGCGGGAATATACGAGCAGTACTTC; CDR3aa: CASSYGLAGIYEQYF
v_gene: TRBV9; abundance: .; j_gene: TRBJ2-1; d_gene: .; CDR3nt: TGTGCCAGCAGCCAACACAATGAGCAGTTCTTC; CDR3aa: CASSQHNEQFF
v_gene: TRBV27; abundance: .; j_gene: TRBJ2-1; d_gene: TRBD2; CDR3nt: TGTGCCAGCAGTTTAGGGACTAGCGGGAGCAATGAGCAGTTCTTC; CDR3aa: CASSLGTSGSNEQFF
v_gene: TRBV28; abundance: .; j_gene: TRBJ1-2; d_gene: TRBD1; CDR3nt: TGTGCCAGCAGTGGACAGGGGTATGGCTACACCTTC; CDR3aa: CASSGQGYGYTF
v_gene: TRBV4-2; abundance: .; j_gene: TRBJ2-7; d_gene: .; CDR3nt: TGTGCCAGCAGCCACCCCACCCCACGTCACTGCGAGCAGTACTTC; CDR3aa: CASSHPTPRHCEQYF
v_gene: TRBV27; abundance: .; j_gene: TRBJ2-1; d_gene: .; CDR3nt: TGTGCCAGCAGTTTAAAGCAGTTCAGTGGGGGAGTGTACAATGAGCAGTTCTTC; CDR3aa: CASSLKQFSGGVYNEQFF
v_gene: TRBV5-1; abundance: .; j_gene: TRBJ2-7; d_gene: TRBD1; CDR3nt: TGCGCCAGCAGCTTGTTAACAGGGGGCTACGAGCAGTACTTC; CDR3aa: CASSLLTGGYEQYF
v_gene: TRBV5-4; abundance: .; j_gene: TRBJ1-2; d_gene: .; CDR3nt: TGTGCCAGCAGCTTGGGGCGTTCTTATCCTAAGTCCTATGGCTACACCTTC; CDR3aa: CASSLGRSYPKSYGYTF
v_gene: TRBV27; abundance: .; j_gene: TRBJ1-2; d_gene: .; CDR3nt: TGTGCCAGCAGTTTATCGACAGGCTATGGCTACACCTTC; CDR3aa: CASSLSTGYGYTF
v_gene: TRBV5-1; abundance: .; j_gene: TRBJ2-1; d_gene: TRBD2; CDR3nt: TGCGCCAGCAGCCCCTACCAAAGGACTAGCTACAATGAGCAGTTCTTC; CDR3aa: CASSPYQRTSYNEQFF
v_gene: TRBV11-2; abundance: .; j_gene: TRBJ2-7; d_gene: TRBD2; CDR3nt: TGTGCCAGCAGATACATAGCGGGAGGGCCCCACGAGCAGTACTTC; CDR3aa: CASRYIAGGPHEQYF
v_gene: TRBV5-1; abundance: .; j_gene: TRBJ2-2; d_gene: TRBD2; CDR3nt: TGCGCCAGCAGCTTCGCTAGCGGTCCGAGGTGGGCCGGGGAGCTGTTTTTT; CDR3aa: CASSFASGPRWAGELFF
v_gene: TRBV30; abundance: .; j_gene: TRBJ2-7; d_gene: TRBD1; CDR3nt: TGTGCTCAGGGACAGGTACCCTACGAGCAGTACTTC; CDR3aa: CAQGQVPYEQYF
v_gene: TRBV6-1; abundance: .; j_gene: TRBJ1-5; d_gene: .; CDR3nt: TGTGCCAGCAGGGCACATAGCAATCAGCCCCAGCATTTT; CDR3aa: CASRAHSNQPQHF
v_gene: TRBV5-1; abundance: .; j_gene: TRBJ1-1; d_gene: TRBD1; CDR3nt: TGCGCCAGCAGCCGGGACAGGGACACTGAAGCTTTCTTT; CDR3aa: CASSRDRDTEAFF
v_gene: TRBV30; abundance: .; j_gene: TRBJ1-2; d_gene: TRBD1; CDR3nt: TGTGCCTGGAGTGTACCCGTAGGGACAGGGGCCGGCTACACCTTC; CDR3aa: CAWSVPVGTGAGYTF
v_gene: TRBV28; abundance: once; j_gene: TRBJ2-3; d_gene: TRBD1; CDR3nt: TGTGCCAGCAGCGGGGACAGGGGCGGGGGCACAGATACGCAGTATTTT; CDR3aa: CASSGDRGGGTDTQYF
v_gene: TRBV6-6; abundance: .; j_gene: TRBJ2-7; d_gene: TRBD2; CDR3nt: TGTGCCAGCAGTTACGACAGGACTAGCGGGAGCGAGCAGTACTTC; CDR3aa: CASSYDRTSGSEQYF